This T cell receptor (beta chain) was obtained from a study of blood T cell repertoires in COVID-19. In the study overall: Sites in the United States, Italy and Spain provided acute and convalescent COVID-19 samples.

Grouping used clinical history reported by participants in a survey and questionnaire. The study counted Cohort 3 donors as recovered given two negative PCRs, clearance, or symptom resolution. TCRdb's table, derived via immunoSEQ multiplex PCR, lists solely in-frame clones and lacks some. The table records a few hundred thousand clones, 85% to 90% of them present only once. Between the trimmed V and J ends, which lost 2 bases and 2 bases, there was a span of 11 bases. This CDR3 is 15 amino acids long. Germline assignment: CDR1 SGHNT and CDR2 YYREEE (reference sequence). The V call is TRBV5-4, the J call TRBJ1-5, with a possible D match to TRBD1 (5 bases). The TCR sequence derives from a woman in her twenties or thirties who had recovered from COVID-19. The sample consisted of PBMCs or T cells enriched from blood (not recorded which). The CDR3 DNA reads TGTGCCAGCAGCTTCGGGGGAAGGGGCAATCAGCCCCAGCATTTT. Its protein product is CASSFGGRGNQPQHF.